This T cell receptor (beta chain) is drawn from a study of cytomegalovirus exposure and HLA in healthy donors. Study-level results: Near-uniform donor sequencing depth was presumed by presence/absence analyses.

Turning to this clone: Its antigen remains unknown.

PCR amplification relied on 60 Vbeta primers (plus 13 Jbeta primers). The table came from immunoSEQ multiplex PCR; TCRdb's copy has only in-frame clones and leaves some out. The repertoire holds approximately 150,000 clones, around 75% seen once, with about 2.5% in the top ten. The V and J ends lost 4 bases and 5 bases, in that order; junction bases with no gene match: 7. The CDR3 totals 15 residues. Looked up from germline, CDR1 is MNHEY and CDR2 is SMNVEV (reference sequence). The sequence was obtained from a male donor in good health and CMV-seronegative. Sample: PBMCs. J is TRBJ2-3 and V is TRBV27, with 9 bases fitting TRBD1. CDR3 in amino acids: CASSYRDRVGDTQYF. DNA of the CDR3: TGTGCCAGCAGTTATCGGGACAGGGTTGGAGATACGCAGTATTTT.